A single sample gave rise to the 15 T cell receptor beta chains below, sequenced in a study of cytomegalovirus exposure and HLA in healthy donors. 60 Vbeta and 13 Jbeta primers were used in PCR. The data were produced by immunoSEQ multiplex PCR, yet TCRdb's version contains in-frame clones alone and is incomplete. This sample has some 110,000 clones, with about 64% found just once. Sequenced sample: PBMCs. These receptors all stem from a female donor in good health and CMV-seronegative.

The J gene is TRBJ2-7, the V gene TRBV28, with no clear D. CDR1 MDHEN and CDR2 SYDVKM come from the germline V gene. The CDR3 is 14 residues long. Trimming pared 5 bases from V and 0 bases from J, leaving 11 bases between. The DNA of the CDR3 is TGTGCCAGCAGTGTCCGGGTCTCCTCCTACGAGCAGTACTTC. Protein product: CASSVRVSSYEQYF.

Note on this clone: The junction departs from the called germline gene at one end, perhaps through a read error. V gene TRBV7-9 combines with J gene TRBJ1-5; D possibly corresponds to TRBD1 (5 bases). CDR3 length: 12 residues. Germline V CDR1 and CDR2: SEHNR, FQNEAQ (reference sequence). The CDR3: CSSSSGDQPQHF. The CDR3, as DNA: TGTTCCAGCAGCTCGGGGGATCAGCCCCAGCATTTT.

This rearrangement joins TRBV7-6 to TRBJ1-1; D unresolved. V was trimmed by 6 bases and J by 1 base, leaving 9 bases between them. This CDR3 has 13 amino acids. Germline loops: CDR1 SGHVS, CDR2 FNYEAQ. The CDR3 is CASSRQENTEAFF. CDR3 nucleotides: TGTGCCAGCAGTCGGCAGGAGAACACTGAAGCTTTCTTT.

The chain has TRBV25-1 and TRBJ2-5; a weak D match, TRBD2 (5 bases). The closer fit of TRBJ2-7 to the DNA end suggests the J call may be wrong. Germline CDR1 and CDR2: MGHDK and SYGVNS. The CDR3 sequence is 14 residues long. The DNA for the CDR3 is TGTGCCAGCAGTGTATCAGGACTTTCCTACGAGCAGTACTTC. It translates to CASSVSGLSYEQYF.

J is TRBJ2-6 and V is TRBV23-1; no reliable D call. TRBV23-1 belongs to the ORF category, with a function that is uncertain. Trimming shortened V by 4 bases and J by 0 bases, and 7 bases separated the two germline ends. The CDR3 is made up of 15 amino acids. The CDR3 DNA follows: TGCGCCAGCAGTCCGCAGTGCTCTGGGGCCAACGTCCTGACTTTC. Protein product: CASSPQCSGANVLTF.

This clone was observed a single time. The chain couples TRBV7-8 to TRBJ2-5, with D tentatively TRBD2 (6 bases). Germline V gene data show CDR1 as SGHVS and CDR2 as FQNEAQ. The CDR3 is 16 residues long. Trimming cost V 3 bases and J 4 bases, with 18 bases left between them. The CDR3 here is CASSFGLRGVRETQYF. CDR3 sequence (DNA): TGTGCCAGCAGCTTCGGCCTGCGGGGAGTGAGAGAGACCCAGTACTTC.

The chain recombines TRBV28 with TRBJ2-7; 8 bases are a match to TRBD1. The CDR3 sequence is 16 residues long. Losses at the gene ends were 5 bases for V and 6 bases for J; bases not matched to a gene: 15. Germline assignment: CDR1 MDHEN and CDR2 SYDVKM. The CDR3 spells CASSPPGAGGLGEQYF. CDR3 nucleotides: TGTGCCAGCAGTCCCCCCGGGGCAGGGGGCCTGGGCGAGCAGTACTTC.

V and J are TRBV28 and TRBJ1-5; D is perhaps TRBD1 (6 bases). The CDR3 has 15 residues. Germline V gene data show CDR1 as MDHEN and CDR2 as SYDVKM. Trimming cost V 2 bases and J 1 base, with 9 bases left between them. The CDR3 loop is CASSLPGASNQPQHF. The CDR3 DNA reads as TGTGCCAGCAGTTTACCAGGGGCCAGCAATCAGCCCCAGCATTTT.

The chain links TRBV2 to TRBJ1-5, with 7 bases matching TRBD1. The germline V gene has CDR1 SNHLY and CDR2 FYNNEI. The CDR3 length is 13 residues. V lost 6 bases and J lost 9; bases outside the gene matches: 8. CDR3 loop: CASRYRGMGPQHF. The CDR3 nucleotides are TGTGCCAGCAGATACAGGGGCATGGGGCCCCAGCATTTT.

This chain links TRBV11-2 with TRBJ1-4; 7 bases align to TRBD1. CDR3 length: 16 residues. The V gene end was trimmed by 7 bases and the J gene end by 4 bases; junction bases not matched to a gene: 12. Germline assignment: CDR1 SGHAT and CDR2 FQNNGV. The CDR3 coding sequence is TGTGCCAGCACCGGACCAACAGGGGCCCTTAATGAAAAACTGTTTTTT. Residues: CASTGPTGALNEKLFF.

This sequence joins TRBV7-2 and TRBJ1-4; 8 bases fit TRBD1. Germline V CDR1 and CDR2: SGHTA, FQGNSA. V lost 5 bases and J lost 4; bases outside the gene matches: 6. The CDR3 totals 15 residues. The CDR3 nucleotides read TGTGCCAGCAGCCCGGGGGACAGGCGTAATGAAAAACTGTTTTTT. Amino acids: CASSPGDRRNEKLFF.

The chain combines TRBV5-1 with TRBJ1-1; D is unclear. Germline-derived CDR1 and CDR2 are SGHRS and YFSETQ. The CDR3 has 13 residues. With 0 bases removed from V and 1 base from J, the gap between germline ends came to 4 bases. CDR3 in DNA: TGCGCCAGCAGCTTGGACAGGAACACTGAAGCTTTCTTT. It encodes CASSLDRNTEAFF.

The CDR3 DNA sequence: TGTGCCAGCAGCTCTAGCGGGAGGAAACATGAGCAGTTCTTC. It specifies CASSSSGRKHEQFF. V is TRBV7-2 and J is TRBJ2-1; 11 nucleotides align to TRBD2. This CDR3 has 14 residues. Germline assignment: CDR1 SGHTA and CDR2 FQGNSA. Germline trimming cut 4 bases from V and 8 bases from J; bases unmatched to any gene: 4.

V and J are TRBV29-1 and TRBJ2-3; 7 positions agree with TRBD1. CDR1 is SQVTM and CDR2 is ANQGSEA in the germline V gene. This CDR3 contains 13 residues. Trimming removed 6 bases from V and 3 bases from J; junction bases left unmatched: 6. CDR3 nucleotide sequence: TGCAGCGTCTTCCGGGACAGAACAGATACGCAGTATTTT. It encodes CSVFRDRTDTQYF.

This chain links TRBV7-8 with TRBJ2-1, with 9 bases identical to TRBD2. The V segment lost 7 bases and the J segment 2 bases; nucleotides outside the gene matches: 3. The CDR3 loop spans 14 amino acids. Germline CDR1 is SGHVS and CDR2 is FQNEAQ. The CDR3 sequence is CASISSGTYNEQFF. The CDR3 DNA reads TGTGCCAGCATCTCTAGCGGGACCTACAATGAGCAGTTCTTC. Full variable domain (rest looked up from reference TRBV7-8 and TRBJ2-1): GAGVSQSPRYKVAKRGQDVALRCDPISGHVSLFWYQQALGQGPEFLTYFQNEAQLDKSGLPSDRFFAERPEGSVSTLKIQRTQQEDSAVYLCASISSGTYNEQFFGPGTRLTVL.